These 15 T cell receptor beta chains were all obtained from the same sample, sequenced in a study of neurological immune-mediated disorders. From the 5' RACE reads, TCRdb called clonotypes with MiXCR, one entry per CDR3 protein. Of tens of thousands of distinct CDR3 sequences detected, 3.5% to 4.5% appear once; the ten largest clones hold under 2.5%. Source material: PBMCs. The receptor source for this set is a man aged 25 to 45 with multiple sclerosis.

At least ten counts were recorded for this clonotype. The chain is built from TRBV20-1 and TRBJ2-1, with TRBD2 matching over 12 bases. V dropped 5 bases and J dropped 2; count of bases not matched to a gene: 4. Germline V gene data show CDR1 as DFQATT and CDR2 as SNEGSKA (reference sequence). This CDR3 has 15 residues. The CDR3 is CSAGGLAGTYNEQFF. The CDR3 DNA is TGCAGTGCTGGCGGACTAGCGGGGACCTACAATGAGCAGTTCTTC.

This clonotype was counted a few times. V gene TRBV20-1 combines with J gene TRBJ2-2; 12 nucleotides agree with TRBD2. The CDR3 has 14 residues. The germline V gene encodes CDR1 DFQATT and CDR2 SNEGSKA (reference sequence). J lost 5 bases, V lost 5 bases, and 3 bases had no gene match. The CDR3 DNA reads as TGCAGTGCTTTTCTAGCGGGGGGGACCGGGGAGCTGTTTTTT. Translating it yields CSAFLAGGTGELFF.

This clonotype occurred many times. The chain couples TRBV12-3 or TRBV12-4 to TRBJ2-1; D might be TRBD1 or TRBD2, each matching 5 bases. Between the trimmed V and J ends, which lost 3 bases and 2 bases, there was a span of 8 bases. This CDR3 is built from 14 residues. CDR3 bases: TGTGCCAGCAGTTTTGAGGGACCCTACAATGAGCAGTTCTTC. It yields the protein CASSFEGPYNEQFF.

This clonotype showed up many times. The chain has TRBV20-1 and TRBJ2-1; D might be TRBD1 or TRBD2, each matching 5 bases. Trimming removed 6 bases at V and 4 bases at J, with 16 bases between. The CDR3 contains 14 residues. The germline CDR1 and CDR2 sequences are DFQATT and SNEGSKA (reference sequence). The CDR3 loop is CSASGRDGYNEQFF. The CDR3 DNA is TGCAGTGCCAGCGGACGGGACGGATACAATGAGCAGTTCTTC.

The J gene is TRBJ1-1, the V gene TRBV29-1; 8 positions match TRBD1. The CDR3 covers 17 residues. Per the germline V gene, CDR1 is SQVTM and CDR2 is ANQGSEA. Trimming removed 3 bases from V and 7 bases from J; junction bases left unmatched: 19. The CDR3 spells CSVDGVSMDRASFEAFF. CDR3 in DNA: TGCAGCGTTGATGGCGTTTCAATGGACAGGGCGAGTTTTGAAGCTTTCTTT.

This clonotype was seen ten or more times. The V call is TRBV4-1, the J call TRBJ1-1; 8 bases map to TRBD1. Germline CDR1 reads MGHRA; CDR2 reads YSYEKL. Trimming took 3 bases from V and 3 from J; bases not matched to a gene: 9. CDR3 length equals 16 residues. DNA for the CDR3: TGCGCCAGCAGCCACTCTCCTCAGGGGGCTTACACTGAAGCTTTCTTT. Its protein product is CASSHSPQGAYTEAFF.

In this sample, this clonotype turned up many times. CDR3 loop: CSAASSDSGVRQYF. The CDR3 bases are TGCAGTGCAGCTAGCAGTGACAGCGGTGTACGGCAGTACTTC. The V and J genes are TRBV20-1 and TRBJ2-7; D is perhaps TRBD1 or TRBD2 (5 bases each). The CDR3 contains 14 residues. Trimming shortened V by 6 bases and J by 9 bases, and 24 bases separated the two germline ends. The germline CDR1 and CDR2 sequences are DFQATT and SNEGSKA (reference sequence).

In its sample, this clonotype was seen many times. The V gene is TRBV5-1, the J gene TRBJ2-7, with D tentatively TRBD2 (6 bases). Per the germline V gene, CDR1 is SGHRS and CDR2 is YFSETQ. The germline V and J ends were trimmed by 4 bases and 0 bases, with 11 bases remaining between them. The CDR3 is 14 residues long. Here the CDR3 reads CASSNQEGSYEQYF. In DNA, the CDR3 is TGCGCCAGCAGCAACCAGGAGGGCTCCTACGAGCAGTACTTC.

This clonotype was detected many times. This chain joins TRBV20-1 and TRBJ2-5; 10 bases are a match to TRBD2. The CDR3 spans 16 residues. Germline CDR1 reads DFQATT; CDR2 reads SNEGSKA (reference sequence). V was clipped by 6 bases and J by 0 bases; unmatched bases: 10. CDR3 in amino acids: CSAKVTSGRYQETQYF. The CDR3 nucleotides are TGCAGTGCCAAGGTGACTAGCGGGCGATACCAAGAGACCCAGTACTTC.

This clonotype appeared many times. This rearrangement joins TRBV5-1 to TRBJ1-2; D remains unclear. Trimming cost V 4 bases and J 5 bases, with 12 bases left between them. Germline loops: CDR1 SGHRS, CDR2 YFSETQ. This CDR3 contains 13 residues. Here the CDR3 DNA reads TGCGCCAGCAGCCCTAGCGACGGATATGGCTACACCTTC. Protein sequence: CASSPSDGYGYTF.

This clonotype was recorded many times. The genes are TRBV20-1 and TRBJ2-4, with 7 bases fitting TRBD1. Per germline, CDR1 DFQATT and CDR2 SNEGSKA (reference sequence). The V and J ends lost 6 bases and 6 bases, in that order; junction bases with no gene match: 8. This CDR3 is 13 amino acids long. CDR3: CSALGDRTNIQYF. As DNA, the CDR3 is TGCAGTGCCCTTGGGGACAGAACAAACATTCAGTACTTC.

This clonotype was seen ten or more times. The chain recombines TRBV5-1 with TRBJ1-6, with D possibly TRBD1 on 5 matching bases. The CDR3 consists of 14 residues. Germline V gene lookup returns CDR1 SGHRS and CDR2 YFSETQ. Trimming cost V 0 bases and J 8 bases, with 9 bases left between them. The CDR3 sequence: CASSLEGKDSPLHF. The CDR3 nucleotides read TGCGCCAGCAGCTTGGAGGGGAAGGATTCACCCCTCCACTTT.

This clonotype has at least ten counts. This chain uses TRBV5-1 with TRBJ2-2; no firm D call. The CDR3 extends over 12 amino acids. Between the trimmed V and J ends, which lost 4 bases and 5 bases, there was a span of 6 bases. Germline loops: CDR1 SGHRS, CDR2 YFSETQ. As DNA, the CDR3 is TGCGCCAGCAGCCCGCTAACCGGGGAGCTGTTTTTT. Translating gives CASSPLTGELFF.

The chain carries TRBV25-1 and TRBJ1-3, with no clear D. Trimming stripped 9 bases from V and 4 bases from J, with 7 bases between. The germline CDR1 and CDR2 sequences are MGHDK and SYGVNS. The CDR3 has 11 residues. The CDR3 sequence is CASTFGNTIYF. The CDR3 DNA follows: TGTGCCAGTACGTTCGGAAACACCATATATTTT.

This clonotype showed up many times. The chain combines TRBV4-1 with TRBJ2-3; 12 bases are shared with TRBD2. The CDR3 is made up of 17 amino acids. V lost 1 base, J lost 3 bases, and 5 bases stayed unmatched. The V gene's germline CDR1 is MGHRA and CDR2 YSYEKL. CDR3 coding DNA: TGCGCCAGCAGCCAAGCACTAGCGGGGGGAGTGACAGATACGCAGTATTTT. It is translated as CASSQALAGGVTDTQYF.